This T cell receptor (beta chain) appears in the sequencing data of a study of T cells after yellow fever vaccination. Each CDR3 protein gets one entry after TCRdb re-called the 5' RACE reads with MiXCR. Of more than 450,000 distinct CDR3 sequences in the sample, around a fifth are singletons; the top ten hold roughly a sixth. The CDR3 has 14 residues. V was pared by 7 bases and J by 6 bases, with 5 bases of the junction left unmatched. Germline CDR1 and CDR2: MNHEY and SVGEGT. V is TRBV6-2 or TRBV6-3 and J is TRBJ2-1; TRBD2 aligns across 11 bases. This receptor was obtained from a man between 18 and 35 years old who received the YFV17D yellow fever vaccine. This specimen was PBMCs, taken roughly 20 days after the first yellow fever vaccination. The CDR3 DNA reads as TGTGCCAGCAAGGTAGCGGGGGGGTTCAATGAGCAGTTCTTC. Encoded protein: CASKVAGGFNEQFF.